This is a list of T cell receptor beta chains from one sample in a study of blood T cell repertoires in COVID-19. Clones were sequenced by immunoSEQ multiplex PCR, and TCRdb holds only the in-frame ones, with some missing. This table holds hundreds of thousands of clones, 70% to 90% found once. The sample consisted of peripheral blood. The receptors shown here come from a woman in her forties or fifties with COVID-19, enrolled during active disease. The CDR3 runs from the conserved cysteine through the conserved F or W. The D gene is left open where the match is weak. Size is omitted from some rows. Given values are once, few, many or a class for expanded clones.

CDR3 DNA	CDR3 protein	J gene	clone size	V gene	D gene
TGTGCCAGCAGTAGGGACAAGGTCTATGAAAAACTGTTTTTT	CASSRDKVYEKLFF	TRBJ1-4	NA	TRBV6-5	NA
TGTGCCAGCTCACCCCAGATCCGACAGGGGGCCTCGAGGGGGGAGCTGTTTTTT	CASSPQIRQGASRGELFF	TRBJ2-2	NA	TRBV18	TRBD1
TGTGCCAGTAGTCTGGATGGGGACAGGGTCACAGATACGCAGTATTTT	CASSLDGDRVTDTQYF	TRBJ2-3	NA	TRBV19	TRBD1
TGTGCCAGTACCCTAGGGAGCGAACGGGAAGATGAGCAGTTCTTC	CASTLGSEREDEQFF	TRBJ2-1	NA	TRBV19	NA
TGTGCCAGCAGCCAAGATGGTAGCGGGGGGACAGATACGCAGTATTTT	CASSQDGSGGTDTQYF	TRBJ2-3	NA	TRBV14	TRBD2
TGTGCCAGCAGCTTAGATCCCGGCGGGGGGGCTAGCACAGATACGCAGTATTTT	CASSLDPGGGASTDTQYF	TRBJ2-3	once	TRBV7-2	TRBD2
TGCAGCGCAGGAGAGGCTTTCTTT	CSAGEAFF	TRBJ1-1	NA	TRBV29-1	NA
TGCGCCAGCAGCTTTGAAGGGGGGCGGGGGTCCTACGAGCAGTACTTC	CASSFEGGRGSYEQYF	TRBJ2-7	NA	TRBV5-1	NA
TGTGCCAGTAGTATAGAACGGACAGGGGTCTATGGCTACACCTTC	CASSIERTGVYGYTF	TRBJ1-2	NA	TRBV19	TRBD1
TGTGCCAGCAGCCAGACCCTTTCCAGGGGGATTAATTCACCCCTCCACTTT	CASSQTLSRGINSPLHF	TRBJ1-6	few	TRBV7-9	TRBD1
TGTGCCAGCAGTGTGGGACAGGGGAATGGAAACACCATATATTTT	CASSVGQGNGNTIYF	TRBJ1-3	NA	TRBV25-1	TRBD1
TGTGCCAGCAGTTACATAGGGGGGGGCAATGAAAAACTGTTTTTT	CASSYIGGGNEKLFF	TRBJ1-4	NA	TRBV6-6	NA
TGTGCCAGCACCGCATGGGGGACAGGACACTCTGGGGCCAACGTCCTGACTTTC	CASTAWGTGHSGANVLTF	TRBJ2-6	few	TRBV28	TRBD1
TGTGCAAGTCGCCTACGTTTGACAGGGGTGTACGGCTATGGCTACACCTTC	CASRLRLTGVYGYGYTF	TRBJ1-2	NA	TRBV12-2	NA
TGTGCCAGCACCCCCGACAGGGGTACCGGGGAGCTGTTTTTT	CASTPDRGTGELFF	TRBJ2-2	few	TRBV2	TRBD1
TGTGCCAGCAGCCCAAGGGGGACAGGGTTCAATGAGCAGTTCTTC	CASSPRGTGFNEQFF	TRBJ2-1	NA	TRBV7-6	TRBD1
TGTGCCAGCTCACCAAATCCATCGAACACTGAAGCTTTCTTT	CASSPNPSNTEAFF	TRBJ1-1	NA	TRBV18	NA
TGCGCCAGCAGCCTGACGGGGGGAGTAGAGACCCAGTACTTC	CASSLTGGVETQYF	TRBJ2-5	NA	TRBV4-1	TRBD2
TGCGCCGGACCCCGACTTCGACGTCCTAGGGGTAATCAGCCCCAGCATTTT	CAGPRLRRPRGNQPQHF	TRBJ1-5	NA	TRBV10-1	NA
TGTGCCAGTAGTAGGGAAATGACAGGGGGAAACACCGGGGAGCTGTTTTTT	CASSREMTGGNTGELFF	TRBJ2-2	few	TRBV19	TRBD1
TGCAGCGGTGTTCAGGGGACCTCTGGAAACACCATATATTTT	CSGVQGTSGNTIYF	TRBJ1-3	NA	TRBV29-1	NA
TGTGCCAGCAGCAAATCCGGCAGGGGTATTGGAAACACCATATATTTT	CASSKSGRGIGNTIYF	TRBJ1-3	NA	TRBV21-1	NA
TGTGCCGTTCCTACAGGCATCGATGGCTACACCTTC	CAVPTGIDGYTF	TRBJ1-2	NA	TRBV28	NA
TGCAGCGTTCAGGGCCGCTTCACCGGGGAGCTGTTTTTT	CSVQGRFTGELFF	TRBJ2-2	NA	TRBV29-1	NA
TGTGCCAGCAGCACGAACAGGGAAGGAAACACCATATATTTT	CASSTNREGNTIYF	TRBJ1-3	NA	TRBV5-6	NA
TGCGCCAGCAGCGAGATCCTGGAGGGGACCCAGTACTTC	CASSEILEGTQYF	TRBJ2-5	NA	TRBV5-1	NA
TGTGCCAGCAGTTTACAGGGGTATGGCTACACCTTC	CASSLQGYGYTF	TRBJ1-2	NA	TRBV6-5	TRBD1
TGTGCCAGCAGCTTTTCGACAGGGCTCTATGGCTACACCTTC	CASSFSTGLYGYTF	TRBJ1-2	NA	TRBV5-6	TRBD1
TGTGCCAGTAAGGGTCTGCTAGCGGGGGCGAGCGGTACGCAGTATTTT	CASKGLLAGASGTQYF	TRBJ2-3	NA	TRBV7-9	TRBD2
TGTGCCAGCAGCCCCCCGGAGGGTGTTCAGTACTTC	CASSPPEGVQYF	TRBJ2-4	once	TRBV11-3	NA
TGCGCCAGCAGCTTTGGCCGGGACAGAGATAATTCACCCCTCCACTTT	CASSFGRDRDNSPLHF	TRBJ1-6	NA	TRBV5-1	TRBD1